The rows below give T cell receptor beta chains drawn from one sample of a study of T cell changes during pregnancy in multiple sclerosis. The data were produced by immunoSEQ multiplex PCR, yet TCRdb's version contains in-frame clones alone and is incomplete. This table has some 87,000 clones, about 95% appearing once. The sample here was peripheral blood, taken in the second trimester of pregnancy. Receptors were obtained from a female donor with multiple sclerosis, enrolled in a pregnancy study. Both conserved end residues are part of each CDR3. D genes are given only for firm matches. Rows may omit the clone size; those that give it use once, few, many or a size class.

J	D	V	size	DNA	CDR3
TRBJ2-5	TRBD2	TRBV9	few	TGTGCCAGCAGCGGGGGACTAGCGGCACAAGAGACCCAGTACTTC	CASSGGLAAQETQYF
TRBJ1-3	NA	TRBV7-9	NA	TGTGCCAGCAGCCCTCGTGAGGGTCCGGGAAACACCATATATTTT	CASSPREGPGNTIYF
TRBJ2-7	NA	TRBV5-1	once	TGCGCCAGCAGTGAAACGGGAGCTAAGGGGGGGTACGAGCAGTACTTC	CASSETGAKGGYEQYF
TRBJ1-4	NA	TRBV5-1	NA	TGCGCCAGCAGCGTATCTACAGGGAATGAAAAACTGTTTTTT	CASSVSTGNEKLFF
TRBJ1-5	NA	TRBV2	NA	TGTGCCAGCAGACAGGGACCAAATCAGCCCCAGCATTTT	CASRQGPNQPQHF
TRBJ2-3	NA	TRBV10-2	NA	TGCGCCAGCAGAGGGAGGACCACAGATACGCAGTATTTT	CASRGRTTDTQYF
TRBJ1-5	NA	TRBV27	NA	TGTGCCAGCAGCCACGGGGTAAATCAGCCCCAGCATTTT	CASSHGVNQPQHF
TRBJ1-1	TRBD1	TRBV18	NA	TGTGCCAGCTCACTCGGGACAGTGAAGAATGAAGCTTTCTTT	CASSLGTVKNEAFF
TRBJ1-1	NA	TRBV5-1	NA	TGCGCCAGCAGCGGAGGGCGACAGCGAGACACTGAAGCTTTCTTT	CASSGGRQRDTEAFF
TRBJ1-2	NA	TRBV6-1	NA	TGTGCCAGCAGTGTCGTCAGGGCCAACTATGGCTACACCTTC	CASSVVRANYGYTF
TRBJ1-5	TRBD1	TRBV19	NA	TGTGCCAGTAGTCCACGGGGACAGGGGGCGCGTCAGCCCCAGCATTTT	CASSPRGQGARQPQHF
TRBJ1-3	NA	TRBV5-1	NA	TGCGCCAGCAGTCGTTTCGGGGACTCTGGAAACACCATATATTTT	CASSRFGDSGNTIYF
TRBJ2-3	TRBD2	TRBV28	NA	TGTGCCATACGTAGCGGGAGTAGCACAGATACGCAGTATTTT	CAIRSGSSTDTQYF
TRBJ2-3	NA	TRBV28	NA	TGTGCCAGCAGTTTGGCGCAGGCTACAGATACGCAGTATTTT	CASSLAQATDTQYF
TRBJ1-2	TRBD1	TRBV19	NA	TGTGCCAGTAGTACTCCCGGACAGGCTGGGAATGGCTACACCTTC	CASSTPGQAGNGYTF
TRBJ2-7	NA	TRBV5-1	NA	TGCGCCAGCAGCGACCAGACTTCCTACGAGCAGTACTTC	CASSDQTSYEQYF
TRBJ2-2	TRBD2	TRBV2	NA	TGTGCCAGCAGCCAAGTGGGTTCTAGCGGGATGATTGGGCCGAACACCGGGGAGCTGTTTTTT	CASSQVGSSGMIGPNTGELFF
TRBJ2-2	TRBD1	TRBV2	few	TGTGCCAGCATTAAGCGCTGGACAGGGGATGGCGGGGAGCTGTTTTTT	CASIKRWTGDGGELFF
TRBJ2-5	TRBD2	TRBV14	NA	TGTGCCAGCAGCTGGAGTAGCGGGCCCCAAGAGACCCAGTACTTC	CASSWSSGPQETQYF
TRBJ2-1	TRBD1	TRBV4-1	NA	TGCGCCAGCAGCCAACCGGGACAGTCAGGCAATGAGCAGTTCTTC	CASSQPGQSGNEQFF
TRBJ2-7	NA	TRBV4-1	NA	TGCGCCAGCAGCCAATGGCCAGGACTGGGTCCGTCCGAGCAGTACTTC	CASSQWPGLGPSEQYF
TRBJ2-3	NA	TRBV5-1	NA	TGCGCCAGCAGCTTGGCTGAGCGGGCAAATCCCACAGATACGCAGTATTTT	CASSLAERANPTDTQYF
TRBJ1-1	TRBD1	TRBV11-2	once	TGTGCCAGCAGCGGTTGGACAGGAGGGGGGACTGAAGCTTTCTTT	CASSGWTGGGTEAFF
TRBJ2-1	NA	TRBV29-1	NA	TGCAGCGTCGACGGACATCCCCAGGGCAATGAGCAGTTCTTC	CSVDGHPQGNEQFF
TRBJ2-1	NA	TRBV5-1	NA	TGCGCCAGCAGCTTGGCGCTTGGGGGGATCTCCTACAATGAGCAGTTCTTC	CASSLALGGISYNEQFF
TRBJ1-1	NA	TRBV10-3	NA	TGTGCCATCAGTGAGGAGACAGCCCACTCTGAAGCTTTCTTT	CAISEETAHSEAFF
TRBJ2-3	TRBD1	TRBV28	NA	TGTGCCAGCAGAGGACAGGCCAGTCTGTTCGGGAAAACAGATACGCAGTATTTT	CASRGQASLFGKTDTQYF
TRBJ2-7	TRBD2	TRBV11-2	NA	TGTGCCAGCAGCTCTGGACGCGGCGGGAGAAGTCGGGAGCAGTACTTC	CASSSGRGGRSREQYF
TRBJ1-1	TRBD1	TRBV12-5	NA	TGTGCTAGTGGTTGGTTACAGGGGGGAGCTTTCTTT	CASGWLQGGAFF
TRBJ1-1	TRBD1	TRBV10-3	NA	TGTGCCATCAGGAACAGGGGAACTGAAGCTTTCTTT	CAIRNRGTEAFF
TRBJ1-2	TRBD1	TRBV4-2	once	TGTGCCAGCAGCCAAGGCACCCCTTCGACCGGGACAGGGGACGACTATGGCTACACCTTC	CASSQGTPSTGTGDDYGYTF
TRBJ2-7	NA	TRBV19	once	TGTGCCAGTAGTATGGGACACCTCGCCTACGAGCAGTACTTC	CASSMGHLAYEQYF
TRBJ2-1	TRBD2	TRBV5-1	NA	TGCGCCAGCAGCCCCCGGGGGGATGAGCAGTTCTTC	CASSPRGDEQFF
TRBJ1-1	NA	TRBV30	once	TGTGCCTGGAGTGCCGCAGGGGATACTGAAGCTTTCTTT	CAWSAAGDTEAFF
TRBJ2-2	TRBD1	TRBV5-1	NA	TGCGCCAGCGTAGGACAGGCGAACACCGGGGAGCTGTTTTTT	CASVGQANTGELFF
TRBJ2-7	NA	TRBV6-1	NA	TGTGCCAGCAGTGTGGTCCAGGACTACGAGCAGTACTTC	CASSVVQDYEQYF
TRBJ1-4	NA	TRBV25-1	NA	TGTGCCAGCAGTGAGTGGGGGGGCGAATTTGAAAAACTGTTTTTT	CASSEWGGEFEKLFF
TRBJ2-1	NA	TRBV5-1	NA	TGCGCCAGCTCTCCGGGACTCCTGTTATACCATGAGCAGTTCTTC	CASSPGLLLYHEQFF
TRBJ1-1	TRBD1	TRBV5-1	NA	TGCGCCAGCAGCGGGCGGTTGGACAGGGGGCGTCTAGCTGAAGCTTTCTTT	CASSGRLDRGRLAEAFF
TRBJ2-1	NA	TRBV27	NA	TGTGCCAGCAGTTTATCTCCCGGGGAAGGGGGCAATGAGCAGTTCTTC	CASSLSPGEGGNEQFF
TRBJ2-5	TRBD2	TRBV5-8	NA	TGTGCCAGCAGCCCCGGGACTAGCGGGAGTGAGACCCAGTACTTC	CASSPGTSGSETQYF
TRBJ1-2	NA	TRBV19	NA	TGTGCCAGTAGTATAGGACCTCGAGGAGGCTACACCTTC	CASSIGPRGGYTF
TRBJ1-2	NA	TRBV19	NA	TGTGCCAGTGGGCCAGGGATCAAGTATGGCTACACCTTC	CASGPGIKYGYTF
TRBJ2-7	TRBD1	TRBV2	NA	TGTGCCAGCAGTCCAGGACAGGGGACCAAGCAGTACTTC	CASSPGQGTKQYF
TRBJ1-1	NA	TRBV18	NA	TGTGCCAGCTCAGTATCCGGGACACGGATGAACACTGAAGCTTTCTTT	CASSVSGTRMNTEAFF
TRBJ1-2	NA	TRBV7-6	NA	TGTGCCAGCAGCCCCGGCAGGGACTATGGCTACACCTTC	CASSPGRDYGYTF
TRBJ2-5	TRBD1	TRBV2	NA	TGTGCCAGCACCGTGGCCGGGACAGCGGCTGAGACCCAGTACTTC	CASTVAGTAAETQYF
TRBJ1-4	NA	TRBV30	NA	TGTGCCTGGAGTAAGGTACAGGGTGAAAAACTGTTTTTT	CAWSKVQGEKLFF
TRBJ1-1	NA	TRBV14	NA	TGTGCCAGCAGCTCCGACGGAGGGGGGGACCTTTCCGAAGCTTTCTTT	CASSSDGGGDLSEAFF
TRBJ2-1	TRBD1	TRBV4-3	NA	TGCGCCAGCAGCCACACGACAGGGTCCCTTGAGCAGTTCTTC	CASSHTTGSLEQFF
TRBJ2-3	TRBD1	TRBV27	many	TGTGCCAGCAGTCCAATTGGACAGGGCGGCACAGATACGCAGTATTTT	CASSPIGQGGTDTQYF